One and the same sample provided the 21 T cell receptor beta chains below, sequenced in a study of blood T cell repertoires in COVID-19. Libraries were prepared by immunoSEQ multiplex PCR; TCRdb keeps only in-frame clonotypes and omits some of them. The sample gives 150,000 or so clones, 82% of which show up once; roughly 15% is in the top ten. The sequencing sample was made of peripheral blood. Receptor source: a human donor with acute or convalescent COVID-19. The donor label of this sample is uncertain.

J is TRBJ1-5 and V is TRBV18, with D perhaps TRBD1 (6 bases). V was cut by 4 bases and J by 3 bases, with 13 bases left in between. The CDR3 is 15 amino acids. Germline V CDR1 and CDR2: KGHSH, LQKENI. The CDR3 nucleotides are TGTGCCAGCTCACGAGACAGGAATCTCAATCAGCCCCAGCATTTT. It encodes CASSRDRNLNQPQHF.

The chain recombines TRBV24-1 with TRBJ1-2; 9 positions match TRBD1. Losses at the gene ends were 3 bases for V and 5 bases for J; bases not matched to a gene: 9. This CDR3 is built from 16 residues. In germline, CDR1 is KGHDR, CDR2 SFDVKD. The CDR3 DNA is TGTGCCACCAGTGATACAACGGCCGGGACAGGGTATGGCTACACCTTC. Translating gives CATSDTTAGTGYGYTF.

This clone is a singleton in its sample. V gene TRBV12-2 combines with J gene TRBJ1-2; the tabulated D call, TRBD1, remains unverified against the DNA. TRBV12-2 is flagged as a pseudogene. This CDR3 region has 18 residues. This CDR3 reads CASRLVEGQETSYYGYTF. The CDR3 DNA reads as TGTGCAAGTCGCTTGGTAGAAGGACAGGAGACATCCTACTATGGCTACACCTTC.

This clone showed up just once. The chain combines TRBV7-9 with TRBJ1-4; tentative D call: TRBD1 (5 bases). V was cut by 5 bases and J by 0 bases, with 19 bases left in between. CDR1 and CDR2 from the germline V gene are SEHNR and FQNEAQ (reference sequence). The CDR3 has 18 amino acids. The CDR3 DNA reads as TGTGCCAGCAGCCCTACTGTGCGGGGGGAGGCAACTAATGAAAAACTGTTTTTT. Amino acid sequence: CASSPTVRGEATNEKLFF. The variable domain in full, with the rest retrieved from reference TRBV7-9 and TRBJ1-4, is DTGVSQNPRHKITKRGQNVTFRCDPISEHNRLYWYRQTLGQGPEFLTYFQNEAQLEKSRLLSDRFSAERPKGSFSTLEIQRTEQGDSAMYLCASSPTVRGEATNEKLFFGSGTQLSVL.

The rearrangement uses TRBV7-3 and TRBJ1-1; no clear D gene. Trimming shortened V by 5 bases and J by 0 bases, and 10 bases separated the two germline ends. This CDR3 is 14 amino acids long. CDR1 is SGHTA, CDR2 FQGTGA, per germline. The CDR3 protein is CASSPEVMNTEAFF. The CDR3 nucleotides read TGTGCCAGCAGCCCGGAGGTGATGAACACTGAAGCTTTCTTT.

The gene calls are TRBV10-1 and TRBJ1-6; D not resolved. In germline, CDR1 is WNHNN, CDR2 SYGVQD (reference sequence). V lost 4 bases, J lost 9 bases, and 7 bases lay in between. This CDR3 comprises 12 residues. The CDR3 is CASSAGSSPLHF. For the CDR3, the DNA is TGCGCCAGCAGTGCGGGTTCTTCACCCCTCCACTTT.

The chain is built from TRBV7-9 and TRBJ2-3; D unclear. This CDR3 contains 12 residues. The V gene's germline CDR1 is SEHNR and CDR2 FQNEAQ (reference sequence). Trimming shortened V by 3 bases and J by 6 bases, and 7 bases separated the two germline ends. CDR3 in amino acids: CASSFLSDTQYF. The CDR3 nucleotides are TGTGCCAGCAGCTTCTTATCCGATACGCAGTATTTT.

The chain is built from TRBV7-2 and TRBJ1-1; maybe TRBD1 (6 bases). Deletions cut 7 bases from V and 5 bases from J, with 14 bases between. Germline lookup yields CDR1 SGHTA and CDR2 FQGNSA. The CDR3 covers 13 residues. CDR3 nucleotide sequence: TGTGCCAGCAAGACAGGACGAGGGACTGAAGCTTTCTTT. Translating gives CASKTGRGTEAFF.

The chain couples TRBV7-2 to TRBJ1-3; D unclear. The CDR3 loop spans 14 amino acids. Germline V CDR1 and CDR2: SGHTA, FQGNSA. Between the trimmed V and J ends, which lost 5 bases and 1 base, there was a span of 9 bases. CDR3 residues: CASSTPGSGNTIYF. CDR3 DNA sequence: TGTGCCAGCAGCACCCCGGGGTCTGGAAACACCATATATTTT.

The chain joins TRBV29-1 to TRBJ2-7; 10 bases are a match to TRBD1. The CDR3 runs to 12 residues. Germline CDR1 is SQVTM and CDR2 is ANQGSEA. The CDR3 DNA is TGCAGTGGGAGGGACAGGGGAGCGGAGCAGTACTTC. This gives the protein CSGRDRGAEQYF.

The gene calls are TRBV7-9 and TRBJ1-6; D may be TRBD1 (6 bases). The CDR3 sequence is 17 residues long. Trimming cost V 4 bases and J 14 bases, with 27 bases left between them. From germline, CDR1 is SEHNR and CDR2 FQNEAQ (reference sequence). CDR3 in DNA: TGTGCCAGCAGCTCCGACTTCCTTGGCAGGGGTAAATCGGCCCTCCACTTT. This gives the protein CASSSDFLGRGKSALHF. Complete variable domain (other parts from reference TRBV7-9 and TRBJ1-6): DTGVSQNPRHKITKRGQNVTFRCDPISEHNRLYWYRQTLGQGPEFLTYFQNEAQLEKSRLLSDRFSAERPKGSFSTLEIQRTEQGDSAMYLCASSSDFLGRGKSALHFGNGTRLTVT.

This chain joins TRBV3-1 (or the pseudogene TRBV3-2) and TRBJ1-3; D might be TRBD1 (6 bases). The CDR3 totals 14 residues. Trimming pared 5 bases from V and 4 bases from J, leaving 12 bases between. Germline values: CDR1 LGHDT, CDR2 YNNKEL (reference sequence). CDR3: CASSARDNGNTIYF. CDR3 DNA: TGTGCCAGCAGCGCCCGGGACAACGGAAACACCATATATTTT.

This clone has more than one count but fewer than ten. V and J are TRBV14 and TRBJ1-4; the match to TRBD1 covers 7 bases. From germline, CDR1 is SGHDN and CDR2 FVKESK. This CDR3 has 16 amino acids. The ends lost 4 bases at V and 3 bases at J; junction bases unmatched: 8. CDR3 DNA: TGTGCCAGCAGCCCCAGGGGGAATGTAGCTAATGAAAAACTGTTTTTT. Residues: CASSPRGNVANEKLFF.

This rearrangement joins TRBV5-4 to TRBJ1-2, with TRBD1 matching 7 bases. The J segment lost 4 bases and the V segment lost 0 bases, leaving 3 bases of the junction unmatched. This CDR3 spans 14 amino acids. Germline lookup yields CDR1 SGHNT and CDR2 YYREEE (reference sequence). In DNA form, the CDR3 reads TGTGCCAGCAGCTTGGGTGGGACAGTCTATGGCTACACCTTC. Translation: CASSLGGTVYGYTF. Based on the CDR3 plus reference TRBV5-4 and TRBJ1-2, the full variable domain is ETGVTQSPTHLIKTRGQQVTLRCSSQSGHNTVSWYQQALGQGPQFIFQYYREEENGRGNFPPRFSGLQFPNYSSELNVNALELDDSALYLCASSLGGTVYGYTFGSGTRLTVV.

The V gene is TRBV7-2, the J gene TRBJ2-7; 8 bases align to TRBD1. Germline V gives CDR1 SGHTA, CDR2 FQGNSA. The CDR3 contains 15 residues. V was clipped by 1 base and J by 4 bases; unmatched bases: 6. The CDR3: CASSLVRQGSYEQYF. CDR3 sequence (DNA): TGTGCCAGCAGCTTAGTTCGACAGGGGTCTTACGAGCAGTACTTC. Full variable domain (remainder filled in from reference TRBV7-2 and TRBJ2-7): GAGVSQSPSNKVTEKGKDVELRCDPISGHTALYWYRQSLGQGLEFLIYFQGNSAPDKSGLPSDRFSAERTGGSVSTLTIQRTQQEDSAVYLCASSLVRQGSYEQYFGPGTRLTVT.

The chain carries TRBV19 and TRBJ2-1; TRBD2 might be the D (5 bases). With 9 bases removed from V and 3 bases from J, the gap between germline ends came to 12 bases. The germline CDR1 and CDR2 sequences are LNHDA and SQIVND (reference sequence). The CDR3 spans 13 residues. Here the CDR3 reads CASDTGNYNEQFF. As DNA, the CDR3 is TGTGCCAGCGATACGGGAAACTACAATGAGCAGTTCTTC.

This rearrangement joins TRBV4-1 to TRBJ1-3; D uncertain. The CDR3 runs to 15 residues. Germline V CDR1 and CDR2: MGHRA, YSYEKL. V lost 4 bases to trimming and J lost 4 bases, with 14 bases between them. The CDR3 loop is CASSRSEGSGNTIYF. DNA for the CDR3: TGCGCCAGCAGCCGGTCGGAGGGATCAGGAAACACCATATATTTT.

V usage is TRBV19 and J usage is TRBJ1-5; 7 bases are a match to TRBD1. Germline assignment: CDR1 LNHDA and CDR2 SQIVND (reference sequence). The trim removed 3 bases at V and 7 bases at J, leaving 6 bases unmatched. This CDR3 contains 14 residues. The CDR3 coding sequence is TGTGCCAGTAGTATCCGGCAGGGGGTACAGCCCCAGCATTTT. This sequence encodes CASSIRQGVQPQHF. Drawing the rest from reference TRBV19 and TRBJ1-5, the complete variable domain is DGGITQSPKYLFRKEGQNVTLSCEQNLNHDAMYWYRQDPGQGLRLIYYSQIVNDFQKGDIAEGYSVSREKKESFPLTVTSAQKNPTAFYLCASSIRQGVQPQHFGDGTRLSIL.

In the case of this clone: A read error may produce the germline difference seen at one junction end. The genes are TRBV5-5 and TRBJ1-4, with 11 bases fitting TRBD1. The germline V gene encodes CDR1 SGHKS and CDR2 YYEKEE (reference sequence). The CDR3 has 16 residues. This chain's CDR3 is CASRLGQGATNEKLFF. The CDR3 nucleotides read TGTGCCAGCAGATTGGGACAGGGGGCAACTAATGAAAAACTGTTTTTT.

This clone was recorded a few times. Here the CDR3 reads CASSTDRGPYNEQFF. The CDR3 DNA reads as TGTGCCAGCAGTACCGACAGGGGGCCATACAATGAGCAGTTCTTC. The chain employs TRBV6-6 and TRBJ2-1, with 10 bases aligning to TRBD1. With V trimmed by 5 bases and J by 4 bases, 5 bases remained unmatched. This CDR3 comprises 15 residues. Germline CDR1 MNHNY, CDR2 SVGAGI (reference sequence).

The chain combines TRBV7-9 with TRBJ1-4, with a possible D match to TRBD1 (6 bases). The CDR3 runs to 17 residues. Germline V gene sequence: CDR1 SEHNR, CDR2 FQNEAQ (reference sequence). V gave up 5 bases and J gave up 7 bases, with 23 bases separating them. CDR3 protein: CASSPPGRRGASEKLFF. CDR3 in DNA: TGTGCCAGCAGCCCCCCGGGACGACGGGGGGCCAGTGAAAAACTGTTTTTT. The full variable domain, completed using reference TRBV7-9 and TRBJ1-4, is DTGVSQNPRHKITKRGQNVTFRCDPISEHNRLYWYRQTLGQGPEFLTYFQNEAQLEKSRLLSDRFSAERPKGSFSTLEIQRTEQGDSAMYLCASSPPGRRGASEKLFFGSGTQLSVL.